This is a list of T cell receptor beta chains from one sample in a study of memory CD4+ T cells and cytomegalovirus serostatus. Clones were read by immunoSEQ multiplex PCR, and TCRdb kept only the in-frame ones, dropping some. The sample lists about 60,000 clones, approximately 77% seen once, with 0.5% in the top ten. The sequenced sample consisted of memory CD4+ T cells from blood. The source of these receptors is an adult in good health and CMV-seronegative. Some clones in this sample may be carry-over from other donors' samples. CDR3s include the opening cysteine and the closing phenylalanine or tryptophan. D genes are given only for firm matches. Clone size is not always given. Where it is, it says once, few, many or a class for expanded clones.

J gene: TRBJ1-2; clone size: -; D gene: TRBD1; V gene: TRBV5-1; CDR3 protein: CASRSGTGNSYGYTF; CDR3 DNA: TGCGCCAGCAGATCCGGGACAGGTAATAGCTATGGCTACACCTTC
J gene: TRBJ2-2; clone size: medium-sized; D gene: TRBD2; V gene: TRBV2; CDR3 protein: CASSELAGAGGELFF; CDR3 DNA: TGTGCCAGCAGTGAATTAGCGGGAGCGGGCGGGGAGCTGTTTTTT
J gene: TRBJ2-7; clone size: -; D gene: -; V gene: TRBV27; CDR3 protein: CASSLSPRGTYEQYF; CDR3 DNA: TGTGCCAGCAGTTTAAGCCCGCGGGGAACCTACGAGCAGTACTTC
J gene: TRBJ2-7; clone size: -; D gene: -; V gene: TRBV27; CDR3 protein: CASRVGTPPYEQYF; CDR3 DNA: TGTGCCAGCCGGGTTGGGACACCTCCTTACGAGCAGTACTTC
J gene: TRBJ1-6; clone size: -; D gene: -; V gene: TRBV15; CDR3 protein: CATSRAPNYNSPLHF; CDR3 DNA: TGTGCCACCAGCAGAGCTCCTAACTATAATTCACCCCTCCACTTT
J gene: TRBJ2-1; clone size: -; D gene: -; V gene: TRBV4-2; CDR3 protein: CASSQGPENEQFF; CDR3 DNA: TGTGCCAGCAGCCAGGGACCGGAGAATGAGCAGTTCTTC
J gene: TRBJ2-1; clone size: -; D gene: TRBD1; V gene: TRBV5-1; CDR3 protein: CASSFGYTGGSYNEQFF; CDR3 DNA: TGCGCCAGCAGCTTCGGGTATACAGGGGGCTCCTACAATGAGCAGTTCTTC
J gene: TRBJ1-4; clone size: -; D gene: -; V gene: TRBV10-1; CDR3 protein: CASRTGRGATNEKLFF; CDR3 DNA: TGCGCCAGCAGAACAGGGAGAGGGGCAACTAATGAAAAACTGTTTTTT
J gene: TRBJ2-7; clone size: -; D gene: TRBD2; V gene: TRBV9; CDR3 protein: CASSVAGGGTTYEQYF; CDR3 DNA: TGTGCCAGCAGCGTAGCGGGGGGTGGGACTACCTACGAGCAGTACTTC
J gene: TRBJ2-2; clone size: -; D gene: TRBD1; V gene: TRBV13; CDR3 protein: CASSPRQGRGTGELFF; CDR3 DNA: TGTGCCAGCAGCCCTAGACAGGGACGGGGTACCGGGGAGCTGTTTTTT
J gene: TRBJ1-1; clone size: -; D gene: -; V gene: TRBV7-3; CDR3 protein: CASSREGGNTEAFF; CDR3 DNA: TGTGCCAGCAGCCGTGAGGGGGGGAACACTGAAGCTTTCTTT
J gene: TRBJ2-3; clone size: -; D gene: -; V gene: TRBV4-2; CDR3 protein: CASSQMGTSTDTQYF; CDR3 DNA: TGTGCCAGCAGCCAGATGGGGACTAGCACAGATACGCAGTATTTT
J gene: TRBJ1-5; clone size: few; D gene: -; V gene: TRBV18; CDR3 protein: CASSLPNQPQHF; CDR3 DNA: TGTGCCAGCTCACTTCCAAATCAGCCCCAGCATTTT
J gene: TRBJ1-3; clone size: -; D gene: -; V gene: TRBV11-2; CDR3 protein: CASSFAATSGNTIYF; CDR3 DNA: TGTGCCAGCAGCTTTGCAGCAACCTCTGGAAACACCATATATTTT
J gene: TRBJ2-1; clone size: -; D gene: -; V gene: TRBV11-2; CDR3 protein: CASSPVWRRNEQFF; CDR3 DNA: TGTGCCAGCAGCCCAGTCTGGAGAAGGAATGAGCAGTTCTTC
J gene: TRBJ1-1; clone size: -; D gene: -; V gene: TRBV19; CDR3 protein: CASSIHRDIGEAFF; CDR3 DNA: TGTGCCAGTAGTATTCACAGGGACATTGGTGAAGCTTTCTTT